This T cell receptor (beta chain) was documented in a study of T-cell memory formation after mild COVID-19. TCRdb re-called the 5' RACE reads with MiXCR, one entry per CDR3 protein. The top ten hold roughly 5.5% of the sample, which has 110,000 or so distinct CDR3 sequences, about 18% seen once. The specimen was PBMCs or a T cell subset sorted from them (not recorded which). This TCR was sampled from a man aged 18 to 30 who had mild COVID-19 (a few samples of this study predate the infection). Cell type and time point are not known.

CDR3 bases: TGCAGCGCCTCACTCCGGAGCACAGATACGCAGTATTTT. Its translation is CSASLRSTDTQYF. The chain joins TRBV29-1 to TRBJ2-3; D unresolved. Germline CDR1 and CDR2: SQVTM and ANQGSEA. Trimming shortened V by 7 bases and J by 0 bases, and 11 bases separated the two germline ends. The CDR3 consists of 13 residues.